These T cell receptor beta chains were read from a single sample in a study of T cell responses to AZD1222 COVID-19 vaccine. Sequenced by immunoSEQ multiplex PCR; TCRdb stores in-frame clones only, minus some. The sample consists of around 170,000 clones, roughly 90% of them appearing once. The material was peripheral blood, obtained on day 0 of AZD1222 vaccination. The origin of the receptors is an adult in good health. Each CDR3 is given with its conserved first and last residue. A D gene is named only where the DNA matches it firmly. For some rows the clone size is stated as once, few or many, or as a class when expanded; others skip it.

size: .
D: .
J: TRBJ1-5
V: TRBV7-2
CDR3: CASSLEGVQPQHF
DNA: TGTGCCAGCAGCTTAGAAGGGGTTCAGCCCCAGCATTTT

size: .
D: .
J: TRBJ2-7
V: TRBV4-1
CDR3: CASSQEKGRGQYF
DNA: TGCGCCAGCAGCCAAGAAAAAGGGAGAGGGCAGTACTTC

size: .
D: .
J: TRBJ1-5
V: TRBV18
CDR3: CASSPAPDNQPQHF
DNA: TGTGCCAGCTCACCGGCGCCTGACAATCAGCCCCAGCATTTT

size: .
D: TRBD1
J: TRBJ1-5
V: TRBV6-5
CDR3: CASGLDRGQPQHF
DNA: TGTGCCAGCGGACTGGACAGGGGTCAGCCCCAGCATTTT

size: few
D: TRBD1
J: TRBJ1-4
V: TRBV18
CDR3: CASSRRDRTLIATNEKLFF
DNA: TGTGCCAGCTCACGCCGGGACAGGACGTTGATTGCAACTAATGAAAAACTGTTTTTT

size: .
D: TRBD1
J: TRBJ1-2
V: TRBV29-1
CDR3: CSVAGTGGSWGYTF
DNA: TGCAGCGTCGCCGGGACAGGGGGTTCGTGGGGCTACACCTTC

size: .
D: .
J: TRBJ2-3
V: TRBV19
CDR3: CASSIFRGADTQYF
DNA: TGTGCCAGTAGTATATTCAGGGGGGCGGATACGCAGTATTTT

size: .
D: TRBD1
J: TRBJ1-2
V: TRBV4-1
CDR3: CASSQAGQGIDGYTF
DNA: TGCGCCAGCAGCCAAGCCGGACAGGGGATAGATGGCTACACCTTC

size: .
D: .
J: TRBJ2-4
V: TRBV7-2
CDR3: CASSLVGGRNIQYF
DNA: TGTGCCAGCAGCTTAGTGGGGGGGCGAAACATTCAGTACTTC

size: .
D: .
J: TRBJ2-3
V: TRBV6-5
CDR3: CASSYHAESEDTQYF
DNA: TGTGCCAGCAGTTACCATGCCGAGAGTGAAGATACGCAGTATTTT

size: .
D: .
J: TRBJ1-5
V: TRBV28
CDR3: CASWGGAGNQPQHF
DNA: TGTGCCAGCTGGGGGGGGGCAGGCAATCAGCCCCAGCATTTT

size: .
D: .
J: TRBJ2-4
V: TRBV19
CDR3: CASGHKSLAKNIQYF
DNA: TGTGCCAGCGGCCATAAATCACTAGCCAAAAACATTCAGTACTTC

size: .
D: .
J: TRBJ1-1
V: TRBV19
CDR3: CASSIESGNTEAFF
DNA: TGTGCCAGTAGTATAGAATCGGGGAACACTGAAGCTTTCTTT

size: once
D: .
J: TRBJ1-1
V: TRBV13
CDR3: CASSLAIPPTGNTEAFF
DNA: TGTGCCAGCAGCTTAGCTATCCCACCTACAGGGAACACTGAAGCTTTCTTT

size: few
D: .
J: TRBJ1-5
V: TRBV21-1
CDR3: CASSKVWRSSNQPQHF
DNA: TGTGCCAGCAGCAAAGTGTGGCGGAGTAGCAATCAGCCCCAGCATTTT

size: once
D: TRBD1
J: TRBJ2-7
V: TRBV29-1
CDR3: CSVESPGTDYEQYF
DNA: TGCAGCGTTGAGAGCCCCGGGACAGACTACGAGCAGTACTTC

size: .
D: .
J: TRBJ2-1
V: TRBV27
CDR3: CASSQKTGGQFF
DNA: TGTGCCAGCAGTCAAAAAACGGGCGGGCAGTTCTTC

size: .
D: .
J: TRBJ1-2
V: TRBV19
CDR3: CASSTGEGRGGYTF
DNA: TGTGCCAGTAGTACCGGAGAGGGTAGGGGTGGATACACCTTC

size: .
D: TRBD2
J: TRBJ2-3
V: TRBV5-4
CDR3: CASSFRTRASDTQYF
DNA: TGTGCCAGCAGCTTTAGGACTAGGGCTTCAGATACGCAGTATTTT

size: .
D: TRBD1
J: TRBJ1-6
V: TRBV18
CDR3: CASSTTGYNSPLHF
DNA: TGTGCCAGCTCAACGACAGGGTATAATTCACCCCTCCACTTT

size: .
D: TRBD2
J: TRBJ2-1
V: TRBV19
CDR3: CASSIGSSGDSYNEQFF
DNA: TGTGCCAGTAGTATAGGGTCTAGCGGGGACTCCTACAATGAGCAGTTCTTC

size: .
D: .
J: TRBJ1-2
V: TRBV4-1
CDR3: CASSHRQAANYGYTF
DNA: TGCGCCAGCAGCCATAGACAGGCAGCTAACTATGGCTACACCTTC

size: .
D: .
J: TRBJ2-7
V: TRBV28
CDR3: CASSLNALYEQYF
DNA: TGTGCCAGCAGTTTGAATGCACTCTACGAGCAGTACTTC

size: .
D: TRBD1
J: TRBJ1-1
V: TRBV5-4
CDR3: CASSGRDRLNTEAFF
DNA: TGTGCCAGCAGCGGACGGGACAGATTGAACACTGAAGCTTTCTTT

size: .
D: .
J: TRBJ1-1
V: TRBV13
CDR3: CATRWQNTEAFF
DNA: TGTGCCACACGGTGGCAGAACACTGAAGCTTTCTTT

size: once
D: TRBD2
J: TRBJ2-7
V: TRBV9
CDR3: CASNVDRPGLAGGSEGSYEQYF
DNA: TGTGCCAGCAACGTAGATCGCCCGGGACTAGCGGGAGGGAGCGAGGGGTCCTACGAGCAGTACTTC

size: once
D: TRBD2
J: TRBJ2-1
V: TRBV7-9
CDR3: CASSFPESGTSGDYNEQFF
DNA: TGTGCCAGCAGCTTCCCCGAATCCGGGACTAGCGGGGACTACAATGAGCAGTTCTTC